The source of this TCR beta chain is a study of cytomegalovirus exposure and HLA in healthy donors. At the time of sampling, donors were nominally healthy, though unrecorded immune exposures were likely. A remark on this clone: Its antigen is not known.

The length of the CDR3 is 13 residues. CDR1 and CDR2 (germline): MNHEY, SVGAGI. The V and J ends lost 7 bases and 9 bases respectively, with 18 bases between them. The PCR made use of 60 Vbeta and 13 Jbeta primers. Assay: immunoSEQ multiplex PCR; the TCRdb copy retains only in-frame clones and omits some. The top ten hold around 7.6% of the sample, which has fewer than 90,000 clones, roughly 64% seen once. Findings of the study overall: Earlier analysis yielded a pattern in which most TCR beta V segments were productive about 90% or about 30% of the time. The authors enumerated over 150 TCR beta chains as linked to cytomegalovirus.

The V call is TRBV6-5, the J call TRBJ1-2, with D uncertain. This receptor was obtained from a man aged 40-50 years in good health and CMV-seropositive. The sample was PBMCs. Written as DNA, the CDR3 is TGTGCCAGCATATCCGGGAAGTTGCGTAGCTACACCTTC. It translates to CASISGKLRSYTF.